Listed below are T cell receptor beta chains from one sample, sequenced in a study of T cell repertoires in cytomegalovirus infection. MiXCR was run by TCRdb on the reads, yielding one entry per CDR3 protein. The sample lists about 150,000 distinct CDR3 sequences, 23% occurring once. The sample comprised PBMCs. These TCRs come from a human donor in good health (CMV status not recorded). Some clones in this sample may be carry-over from other donors' samples. Both conserved end residues are trimmed from each CDR3. Each record gives: J gene, V gene, CDR3 protein.

J gene: TRBJ1-3; V gene: TRBV7-2; CDR3 protein: ASSPRPGNTIY
J gene: TRBJ2-1; V gene: TRBV28; CDR3 protein: ASSPSGGPVEGQF
J gene: TRBJ2-3; V gene: TRBV9; CDR3 protein: ASSVGGGTTQY
J gene: TRBJ1-1; V gene: TRBV4-3; CDR3 protein: ASSQLQENTEAF
J gene: TRBJ2-2; V gene: TRBV7-2; CDR3 protein: ASSQGLAGIRGPGELF
J gene: TRBJ1-2; V gene: TRBV24-1; CDR3 protein: ATSDPKGSYGYT
J gene: TRBJ2-5; V gene: TRBV2; CDR3 protein: ASSRGRQGVRETQY
J gene: TRBJ2-1; V gene: TRBV7-3; CDR3 protein: ASSFASGSSYNEQF
J gene: TRBJ1-1; V gene: TRBV12-3/TRBV12-4; CDR3 protein: ASSLAAGTGVEAF
J gene: TRBJ2-7; V gene: TRBV6-5; CDR3 protein: ASSYYDPAQDYEQY
J gene: TRBJ2-1; V gene: TRBV29-1; CDR3 protein: SVEGLAEYNEQF
J gene: TRBJ1-5; V gene: TRBV28; CDR3 protein: ASSLFGTENQPQH
J gene: TRBJ2-5; V gene: TRBV7-8; CDR3 protein: ASSLVYRSHQETQY
J gene: TRBJ2-5; V gene: TRBV7-8; CDR3 protein: ASSLARTGAGQETQY
J gene: TRBJ2-7; V gene: TRBV25-1; CDR3 protein: ASSTGGDRSYEQY
J gene: TRBJ1-1; V gene: TRBV20-1; CDR3 protein: SARDHTTQINTEAF
J gene: TRBJ2-7; V gene: TRBV18; CDR3 protein: ASSPRSGELYPYEQY
J gene: TRBJ2-1; V gene: TRBV6-2/TRBV6-3; CDR3 protein: ASRPGGTANEQF
J gene: TRBJ2-5; V gene: TRBV18; CDR3 protein: ASSVRTSGIPLGETQY
J gene: TRBJ2-3; V gene: TRBV2; CDR3 protein: ASSVETDTQY
J gene: TRBJ2-1; V gene: TRBV12-3/TRBV12-4; CDR3 protein: ASSSASGAVWQF
J gene: TRBJ2-7; V gene: TRBV10-3; CDR3 protein: AISEGHEQY
J gene: TRBJ2-5; V gene: TRBV7-2; CDR3 protein: ASSSSRGGRETQY
J gene: TRBJ1-6; V gene: TRBV19; CDR3 protein: ATFDGSSYNSPLH
J gene: TRBJ2-5; V gene: TRBV28; CDR3 protein: ASSPKGGYQETQY
J gene: TRBJ1-4; V gene: TRBV6-6; CDR3 protein: ASSYSKDRGRVPELF
J gene: TRBJ2-3; V gene: TRBV28; CDR3 protein: ASSLPPRTSGRVTDTQY
J gene: TRBJ2-5; V gene: TRBV7-9; CDR3 protein: ASSPGLAGETQY
J gene: TRBJ1-2; V gene: TRBV10-3; CDR3 protein: AISPNTGADGYT
J gene: TRBJ1-2; V gene: TRBV6-5; CDR3 protein: ASTNTGWDSYGYT
J gene: TRBJ1-4; V gene: TRBV7-9; CDR3 protein: ASSFGGYGGDEKLF
J gene: TRBJ2-5; V gene: TRBV4-3; CDR3 protein: ASSQGRWGKGGYQETQY
J gene: TRBJ2-5; V gene: TRBV7-9; CDR3 protein: ASSSVTMETQY
J gene: TRBJ1-3; V gene: TRBV28; CDR3 protein: ASGALTIY
J gene: TRBJ2-5; V gene: TRBV6-5; CDR3 protein: ASSLGSVKTQY
J gene: TRBJ2-3; V gene: TRBV20-1; CDR3 protein: SARRVWGTDTQY
J gene: TRBJ1-5; V gene: TRBV19; CDR3 protein: ASSIRDSSMSSNQPQH
J gene: TRBJ2-5; V gene: TRBV7-2; CDR3 protein: ASASGVQETQY
J gene: TRBJ2-7; V gene: TRBV6-2/TRBV6-3; CDR3 protein: ASSYSKTGGDYEQY
J gene: TRBJ2-7; V gene: TRBV5-1; CDR3 protein: ASQIGQGGPYEQY
J gene: TRBJ2-1; V gene: TRBV6-1; CDR3 protein: ATRKQGTGGDEQF
J gene: TRBJ2-7; V gene: TRBV6-6; CDR3 protein: ASRIPNSDEQY
J gene: TRBJ2-5; V gene: TRBV29-1; CDR3 protein: SVGWTVETQY
J gene: TRBJ2-5; V gene: TRBV29-1; CDR3 protein: SVSHPWTEQETQY
J gene: TRBJ2-7; V gene: TRBV20-1; CDR3 protein: SAWLKGPTYEQY
J gene: TRBJ2-7; V gene: TRBV7-2; CDR3 protein: ASSLTREVQTYEQY
J gene: TRBJ2-5; V gene: TRBV6-5; CDR3 protein: ASATSGRQETQY
J gene: TRBJ2-7; V gene: TRBV7-8; CDR3 protein: ASSFRSAGYEQY
J gene: TRBJ1-2; V gene: TRBV29-1; CDR3 protein: SVALTGTGGARGYT
J gene: TRBJ1-1; V gene: TRBV14; CDR3 protein: ASSIIGGSRSTEAF
J gene: TRBJ2-3; V gene: TRBV5-6; CDR3 protein: ASSLGQKYTDTQY
J gene: TRBJ2-3; V gene: TRBV7-8; CDR3 protein: ASSLQGMGTDTQY
J gene: TRBJ1-2; V gene: TRBV28; CDR3 protein: ASSFLYDGYT
J gene: TRBJ1-4; V gene: TRBV28; CDR3 protein: ASRLQGGSANEKLF